A selection of T cell receptor beta chains follows, all from one sample in a study of T-cell reconstitution after alpha-beta-depleted transplantation in children. Using its own MiXCR run on the PCR reads, TCRdb lists one record per CDR3 protein. The sample consists of roughly 420,000 distinct CDR3 sequences, 15% to 20% of them appearing once. This material consisted of PBMCs, mostly from graft donor cells, taken 360 days after TCRalphabeta/CD19-depleted stem cell transplant. These TCRs come from a boy under two years old who had a stem cell transplant for Wiskott-Aldrich syndrome, so the T cells may come from the graft donor. CDR3s include the opening cysteine and the closing phenylalanine or tryptophan. The order of the fields is D gene, V gene, J gene, clone size, CDR3 protein, CDR3 DNA. A D gene is named only where the DNA matches it firmly. The listing skips clone size in some rows; elsewhere it reads once, few, many or a size class.

D gene: NA; V gene: TRBV7-9; J gene: TRBJ2-2; clone size: few; CDR3 protein: CASSFSRTNTGELFF; CDR3 DNA: TGTGCCAGCAGCTTTTCCCGAACCAACACCGGGGAGCTGTTTTTT
D gene: NA; V gene: TRBV28; J gene: TRBJ1-1; clone size: few; CDR3 protein: CASSPPGEGEAFF; CDR3 DNA: TGTGCCAGCAGTCCCCCGGGGGAGGGCGAAGCTTTCTTT
D gene: NA; V gene: TRBV5-1; J gene: TRBJ2-7; clone size: few; CDR3 protein: CASSLAGDMRNEQYF; CDR3 DNA: TGCGCCAGCAGCTTGGCAGGGGATATGAGGAACGAGCAGTACTTC
D gene: TRBD2; V gene: TRBV7-2; J gene: TRBJ2-3; clone size: NA; CDR3 protein: CASRHSGMGTDTQYF; CDR3 DNA: TGTGCCAGCAGACATAGCGGGATGGGTACAGATACGCAGTATTTT
D gene: TRBD1; V gene: TRBV5-1; J gene: TRBJ2-3; clone size: NA; CDR3 protein: CASSLGQGRDTQYF; CDR3 DNA: TGCGCCAGCAGCTTGGGACAGGGGAGGGATACGCAGTATTTT
D gene: NA; V gene: TRBV11-3; J gene: TRBJ2-4; clone size: NA; CDR3 protein: CASSLGRSARVKNIQYF; CDR3 DNA: TGTGCCAGCAGCTTAGGCCGGTCGGCGCGGGTCAAAAACATTCAGTACTTC
D gene: NA; V gene: TRBV6-6; J gene: TRBJ2-2; clone size: NA; CDR3 protein: CASSPTLVGELFF; CDR3 DNA: TGTGCCAGCAGTCCAACCCTCGTCGGGGAGCTGTTTTTT
D gene: TRBD1; V gene: TRBV20-1; J gene: TRBJ1-4; clone size: NA; CDR3 protein: CSAGTGGLKKLFF; CDR3 DNA: TGCAGTGCTGGTACAGGGGGCTTAAAAAAACTGTTTTTT
D gene: NA; V gene: TRBV4-1; J gene: TRBJ2-4; clone size: few; CDR3 protein: CASSSLGSPLAKNIQYF; CDR3 DNA: TGCGCCAGCAGCTCCCTCGGGTCGCCTCTAGCCAAAAACATTCAGTACTTC
D gene: TRBD2; V gene: TRBV25-1; J gene: TRBJ2-5; clone size: NA; CDR3 protein: CASSRLAGVQETQYF; CDR3 DNA: TGTGCCAGCAGCCGACTAGCGGGGGTTCAAGAGACCCAGTACTTC
D gene: TRBD2; V gene: TRBV10-3; J gene: TRBJ2-2; clone size: NA; CDR3 protein: CAIPKIAGGPPKNTGELFF; CDR3 DNA: TGTGCCATCCCAAAGATAGCGGGAGGGCCGCCCAAGAACACCGGGGAGCTGTTTTTT
D gene: NA; V gene: TRBV7-2; J gene: TRBJ2-5; clone size: few; CDR3 protein: CASSLNSHKGTQYF; CDR3 DNA: TGTGCCAGCAGCTTAAACAGCCACAAAGGGACCCAGTACTTC
D gene: NA; V gene: TRBV4-2; J gene: TRBJ2-1; clone size: few; CDR3 protein: CASSPLWYPIPQSYNEQFF; CDR3 DNA: TGTGCCAGCAGCCCACTGTGGTATCCGATTCCCCAATCCTACAATGAGCAGTTCTTC
D gene: NA; V gene: TRBV12-3/TRBV12-4; J gene: TRBJ2-3; clone size: NA; CDR3 protein: CASSPWGSSGTDTQYF; CDR3 DNA: TGTGCCAGCAGCCCCTGGGGTAGTTCGGGGACAGATACGCAGTATTTT
D gene: TRBD2; V gene: TRBV5-1; J gene: TRBJ2-5; clone size: NA; CDR3 protein: CASSFGTSGSLETQYF; CDR3 DNA: TGCGCCAGCAGCTTTGGCACTAGCGGGAGTTTGGAGACCCAGTACTTC
D gene: NA; V gene: TRBV12-3/TRBV12-4; J gene: TRBJ2-2; clone size: many; CDR3 protein: CASSSTYVELFF; CDR3 DNA: TGTGCCAGCAGTTCAACGTACGTGGAGCTGTTTTTT
D gene: TRBD1; V gene: TRBV12-3/TRBV12-4; J gene: TRBJ2-2; clone size: NA; CDR3 protein: CASSSNRGAGELFF; CDR3 DNA: TGTGCCAGCAGTTCTAACAGGGGAGCCGGGGAGCTGTTTTTT
D gene: NA; V gene: TRBV12-3/TRBV12-4; J gene: TRBJ2-1; clone size: few; CDR3 protein: CASSVRYNEQFF; CDR3 DNA: TGTGCCAGCAGTGTGAGGTACAATGAGCAGTTCTTC
D gene: NA; V gene: TRBV3-1; J gene: TRBJ2-3; clone size: NA; CDR3 protein: CASSQGTRGPDTQYF; CDR3 DNA: TGTGCCAGCAGCCAAGGAACTAGGGGTCCTGATACGCAGTATTTT
D gene: NA; V gene: TRBV12-3/TRBV12-4; J gene: TRBJ2-1; clone size: NA; CDR3 protein: CASSLVGSWYNEQFF; CDR3 DNA: TGTGCCAGCAGTTTAGTGGGGAGTTGGTACAATGAGCAGTTCTTC
D gene: NA; V gene: TRBV12-3/TRBV12-4; J gene: TRBJ1-2; clone size: many; CDR3 protein: CASSFGRYGYTF; CDR3 DNA: TGTGCCAGTAGTTTTGGGCGTTATGGCTACACCTTC
D gene: NA; V gene: TRBV20-1; J gene: TRBJ2-1; clone size: many; CDR3 protein: CSARPFLAPFDNEQFF; CDR3 DNA: TGCAGTGCTAGACCCTTCCTAGCGCCGTTCGACAATGAGCAGTTCTTC
D gene: NA; V gene: TRBV25-1; J gene: TRBJ2-5; clone size: NA; CDR3 protein: CASSKTVYQETQYF; CDR3 DNA: TGTGCCAGCAGTAAGACAGTCTACCAAGAGACCCAGTACTTC
D gene: TRBD1; V gene: TRBV20-1; J gene: TRBJ1-4; clone size: NA; CDR3 protein: CSASLGTGSEKLFF; CDR3 DNA: TGCAGTGCTAGCCTCGGGACAGGGTCAGAAAAACTGTTTTTT
D gene: NA; V gene: TRBV6-1; J gene: TRBJ1-2; clone size: once; CDR3 protein: CASRERLRQPYGYTF; CDR3 DNA: TGTGCCAGCAGAGAGAGGTTGAGGCAGCCGTATGGCTACACCTTC
D gene: NA; V gene: TRBV24-1; J gene: TRBJ1-5; clone size: few; CDR3 protein: CATSDRRGGNQPQHF; CDR3 DNA: TGTGCCACCAGTGATCGGAGGGGAGGTAATCAGCCCCAGCATTTT
D gene: TRBD2; V gene: TRBV5-1; J gene: TRBJ2-7; clone size: few; CDR3 protein: CASSLDGLAGNEQYF; CDR3 DNA: TGCGCCAGCAGCTTGGATGGACTAGCGGGAAACGAGCAGTACTTC
D gene: TRBD1; V gene: TRBV10-3; J gene: TRBJ2-5; clone size: NA; CDR3 protein: CAISEFSDREETQYF; CDR3 DNA: TGTGCCATCAGTGAGTTCTCGGACAGGGAAGAGACCCAGTACTTC
D gene: NA; V gene: TRBV15; J gene: TRBJ2-1; clone size: few; CDR3 protein: CATSKGQSYNEQFF; CDR3 DNA: TGTGCCACCAGTAAAGGACAGTCATACAATGAGCAGTTCTTC
D gene: TRBD1; V gene: TRBV29-1; J gene: TRBJ2-4; clone size: few; CDR3 protein: CSVVNRGQENIQYF; CDR3 DNA: TGCAGCGTAGTTAACAGGGGGCAGGAAAACATTCAGTACTTC
D gene: NA; V gene: TRBV9; J gene: TRBJ1-2; clone size: few; CDR3 protein: CASSVVPYDEGHGYTF; CDR3 DNA: TGTGCCAGCAGCGTAGTGCCGTATGATGAGGGGCATGGCTACACCTTC
D gene: NA; V gene: TRBV29-1; J gene: TRBJ2-1; clone size: NA; CDR3 protein: CSVEYPGTRGYNEQFF; CDR3 DNA: TGCAGCGTTGAATACCCCGGGACAAGGGGTTACAATGAGCAGTTCTTC
D gene: TRBD2; V gene: TRBV7-2; J gene: TRBJ2-7; clone size: NA; CDR3 protein: CASSSIAGRYEQYF; CDR3 DNA: TGTGCCAGCAGCTCAATAGCGGGGAGATACGAGCAGTACTTC
D gene: NA; V gene: TRBV5-6; J gene: TRBJ2-7; clone size: few; CDR3 protein: CASSLGLGGSGYEQYF; CDR3 DNA: TGTGCCAGCAGCTTGGGACTAGGGGGATCGGGCTACGAGCAGTACTTC
D gene: TRBD2; V gene: TRBV3-1; J gene: TRBJ2-5; clone size: NA; CDR3 protein: CASSQDFGSGQETQYF; CDR3 DNA: TGTGCCAGCAGCCAAGATTTTGGTAGCGGGCAAGAGACCCAGTACTTC
D gene: NA; V gene: TRBV9; J gene: TRBJ2-3; clone size: many; CDR3 protein: CASSPRPNTDTQYF; CDR3 DNA: TGTGCCAGCAGCCCAAGACCCAACACAGATACGCAGTATTTT
D gene: NA; V gene: TRBV30; J gene: TRBJ2-3; clone size: NA; CDR3 protein: CAWSVLDSTDTQYF; CDR3 DNA: TGTGCCTGGAGTGTACTGGACAGCACAGATACGCAGTATTTT
D gene: TRBD1; V gene: TRBV18; J gene: TRBJ2-7; clone size: NA; CDR3 protein: CASSPRGTGTYEQYF; CDR3 DNA: TGTGCCAGCTCACCACGAGGGACAGGAACCTACGAGCAGTACTTC
D gene: TRBD1; V gene: TRBV7-2; J gene: TRBJ2-7; clone size: NA; CDR3 protein: CASSRTGGASYEQYF; CDR3 DNA: TGTGCCAGCAGCAGGACAGGGGGCGCCTCCTACGAGCAGTACTTC
D gene: NA; V gene: TRBV7-6; J gene: TRBJ1-4; clone size: many; CDR3 protein: CASSLKRAIIDEKLFF; CDR3 DNA: TGTGCCAGCAGCTTAAAAAGGGCGATTATTGATGAAAAACTGTTTTTT
D gene: NA; V gene: TRBV2; J gene: TRBJ1-1; clone size: few; CDR3 protein: CASSDGGTEAFF; CDR3 DNA: TGTGCCAGCAGTGATGGGGGCACTGAAGCTTTCTTT
D gene: NA; V gene: TRBV4-2; J gene: TRBJ2-1; clone size: few; CDR3 protein: CASSQDGDRSYNEQFF; CDR3 DNA: TGTGCCAGCAGCCAAGATGGGGACCGCTCCTACAATGAGCAGTTCTTC
D gene: NA; V gene: TRBV15; J gene: TRBJ2-4; clone size: NA; CDR3 protein: CATSRAPGVKNIQYF; CDR3 DNA: TGTGCCACCAGCAGAGCGCCGGGGGTAAAAAACATTCAGTACTTC
D gene: TRBD2; V gene: TRBV5-1; J gene: TRBJ2-1; clone size: NA; CDR3 protein: CASSSMTSGDYNEQFF; CDR3 DNA: TGCGCCAGCAGCTCGATGACTAGCGGGGACTACAATGAGCAGTTCTTC
D gene: TRBD1; V gene: TRBV6-5; J gene: TRBJ2-1; clone size: few; CDR3 protein: CASSYSYRGSYNEQFF; CDR3 DNA: TGTGCCAGCAGTTACTCATACAGGGGTTCCTACAATGAGCAGTTCTTC
D gene: TRBD1; V gene: TRBV18; J gene: TRBJ2-1; clone size: few; CDR3 protein: CASSGEGQGYNEQFF; CDR3 DNA: TGTGCCAGCTCGGGAGAGGGACAGGGGTACAATGAGCAGTTCTTC
D gene: TRBD2; V gene: TRBV6-5; J gene: TRBJ2-5; clone size: many; CDR3 protein: CASSRPGLAGETQYF; CDR3 DNA: TGTGCCAGCAGCCGACCGGGACTAGCGGGAGAGACCCAGTACTTC
D gene: TRBD1; V gene: TRBV11-2; J gene: TRBJ2-2; clone size: few; CDR3 protein: CASSLDPRDRGRGTSNTGELFF; CDR3 DNA: TGTGCCAGCAGCTTAGATCCCCGGGACAGGGGTCGCGGTACCTCGAACACCGGGGAGCTGTTTTTT
D gene: NA; V gene: TRBV20-1; J gene: TRBJ1-3; clone size: NA; CDR3 protein: CSATQGSGNTIYF; CDR3 DNA: TGCAGTGCTACACAGGGTTCTGGAAACACCATATATTTT
D gene: TRBD2; V gene: TRBV6-5; J gene: TRBJ2-1; clone size: NA; CDR3 protein: CASSYALAVNEQFF; CDR3 DNA: TGTGCCAGCAGTTACGCACTAGCGGTTAATGAGCAGTTCTTC
D gene: TRBD2; V gene: TRBV29-1; J gene: TRBJ2-7; clone size: NA; CDR3 protein: CSVEAPRYSGTSGYYEQYF; CDR3 DNA: TGCAGCGTTGAAGCCCCAAGGTACAGCGGGACTAGCGGATACTACGAGCAGTACTTC
D gene: NA; V gene: TRBV29-1; J gene: TRBJ2-3; clone size: NA; CDR3 protein: CSAVGRGQGIDTQYF; CDR3 DNA: TGCAGCGCCGTAGGTAGGGGTCAGGGGATAGATACGCAGTATTTT
D gene: NA; V gene: TRBV19; J gene: TRBJ2-3; clone size: NA; CDR3 protein: CASSIADGTQYF; CDR3 DNA: TGTGCCAGTAGTATAGCCGACGGTACGCAGTATTTT
D gene: NA; V gene: TRBV9; J gene: TRBJ2-1; clone size: many; CDR3 protein: CASSVGIGVSYNEQFF; CDR3 DNA: TGTGCCAGCAGCGTAGGGATAGGGGTGTCCTACAATGAGCAGTTCTTC